The clone carrying this T cell receptor (beta chain) was detected ten times or more. Its target is not known. The data originate from a study of T-cell reconstitution after alpha-beta-depleted transplantation in children. General study findings and limits: After one year, T-cell counts and TCRbeta diversity mostly came from new T cells. Several hundred expanded graft clones reportedly gave rise to the alpha-beta T cells present about two months after transplant.

TCRbeta library preparation incorporated unique molecular identifiers. TCRdb itself ran the PCR reads through MiXCR, one entry per CDR3 protein. The sample has around 450,000 distinct CDR3 sequences; over 9.5% are singletons. V dropped 8 bases and J dropped 4 bases, with 19 bases sitting between them. CDR3 size: 14 residues. Germline lookup yields CDR1 SQVTM and CDR2 ANQGSEA. The chain recombines TRBV29-1 with TRBJ2-3; tentative D call: TRBD2 (6 bases). This specimen consisted of PBMCs, obtained before TCRalphabeta/CD19-depleted stem cell transplant. The sequence was obtained from a child aged 2 to 10 with inherited bone marrow failure, due to receive a stem cell transplant. CDR3 bases: TGCAGCTCCCGGACTGGGCGGGACGCAGATACGCAGTATTTT. Its protein product is CSSRTGRDADTQYF.